These 7 T cell receptor beta chains share one sample of origin, sequenced in a study of cytomegalovirus exposure and HLA in healthy donors (TCRdb year 2017). The library was made by the immunoSEQ multiplex PCR assay. A mixture of 60 forward primers for TCR Vbeta segments and 13 reverse primers for TCR Jbeta segments was used in the multiplex PCR. TCRdb re-hosts the immuneACCESS table, in-frame sequences only. Its copies lack some clones; in the studies checked, an unresolved V gene accounts for under half of them, and the cause for the rest is not known. This sample comprises under 200,000 clones, 82% of them detected only once. The ten largest account for 1.7% of the sample. The sample consisted of PBMCs. These receptors were collected from a woman under 30 in good health and CMV-seronegative.

This clone showed up just once. This rearrangement joins TRBV7-9 to TRBJ1-1, with a tentative D call TRBD1 (5 bases). Germline V CDR1 and CDR2: SEHNR, FQNEAQ (reference sequence). The V and J ends lost 5 bases and 5 bases respectively, with 12 bases between them. The CDR3 covers 13 residues. CDR3 loop: CASSARTPTEAFF. The DNA for the CDR3 is TGTGCCAGCAGCGCACGGACACCGACTGAAGCTTTCTTT.

The chain uses TRBV19 and TRBJ2-1; TRBD2 might be the D (6 bases). Germline CDR1 LNHDA, CDR2 SQIVND (reference sequence). Trimming removed 0 bases from V and 4 bases from J, with 13 bases in between. The CDR3 length is 16 residues. The CDR3 DNA follows: TGTGCCAGTAGTATAGATAGCGGTTATGTGTACAATGAGCAGTTCTTC. This translates into CASSIDSGYVYNEQFF.

The rearrangement joins TRBV6-4 to TRBJ2-5; weak D call: TRBD2 (6 bases). CDR1 and CDR2 from the germline V gene are MRHNA and SNTAGT. The CDR3 sequence is 14 residues long. CDR3 residues: CAIRRGSWRETQYF. CDR3 DNA: TGTGCTATTAGGAGGGGCTCCTGGCGAGAGACCCAGTACTTC.

The chain uses TRBV27 and TRBJ2-5; TRBD2 might be the D (6 bases). Gene TRBJ2-7 matches the end of the DNA better, so the J call may be wrong. CDR3 length: 13 amino acids. The germline V gene has CDR1 MNHEY and CDR2 SMNVEV (reference sequence). The CDR3 spells CASSLSGSYEQYF. As DNA, the CDR3 is TGTGCCAGCAGTTTATCCGGGAGTTACGAGCAGTACTTC.

In this sample, this clone turned up a few times. The V gene is TRBV5-1, the J gene TRBJ1-1; TRBD1 matches at 7 bases. Germline CDR1 and CDR2: SGHRS and YFSETQ. The CDR3 is 15 residues long. The junction had 8 bases not matched to a gene; V was cut back by 4 bases and J by 2 bases. The CDR3 loop reads CASSLTGMINTEAFF. CDR3 nucleotide sequence: TGCGCCAGCAGCCTGACAGGGATGATCAACACTGAAGCTTTCTTT.

This clone has a single count. The chain combines TRBV9 with TRBJ2-5; D might be TRBD2 (5 bases). Trimming left V 3 bases short and J 3 bases short, with 15 bases between. From germline, CDR1 is SGDLS and CDR2 YYNGEE. The CDR3 is 15 residues long. CDR3: CASSGEGLEEETQYF. The CDR3 DNA reads as TGTGCCAGCAGCGGCGAAGGACTGGAGGAAGAGACCCAGTACTTC. The full variable domain, with the rest looked up from reference TRBV9 and TRBJ2-5, is DSGVTQTPKHLITATGQRVTLRCSPRSGDLSVYWYQQSLDQGLQFLIQYYNGEERAKGNILERFSAQQFPDLHSELNLSSLELGDSALYFCASSGEGLEEETQYFGPGTRLLVL.

V and J are TRBV28 and TRBJ1-2, with D unresolved. CDR1 is MDHEN, CDR2 SYDVKM, per germline. The CDR3 covers 13 residues. Trimming cost V 5 bases and J 2 bases, with 9 bases left between them. The CDR3 DNA sequence: TGTGCCAGCAGTACCCAGTTAAACTATGGCTACACCTTC. This codes for CASSTQLNYGYTF.